Here is one TCR beta chain with its context. Per the authors' pipeline: Researchers report that nucleated cell counts were estimated from reference gene primer amplification. The data were produced by immunoSEQ multiplex PCR, yet TCRdb's version contains in-frame clones alone and is incomplete. D and trimming were read from the DNA, whereas the V and J calls and clone size are those reported in that table. In the table there are around 140,000 clones, roughly 91% of which are singletons. The entry originates in a study of blood T cell repertoires in COVID-19. Study at large: Donors in the United States, Italy and Spain gave samples during acute or convalescent COVID-19. T cells, B-cell-depleted T cells, or PBMCs supplied cDNA or gDNA.

Source material: peripheral blood. The sequence derives from a man aged 55-75 years with active or convalescent COVID-19.

The CDR3 sequence is CASSLPGRAYSNQPQHF. The CDR3 DNA follows: TGTGCCAGCAGTTTACCCGGGAGGGCGTATAGCAATCAGCCCCAGCATTTT. The gene calls are TRBV28 and TRBJ1-5; no reliable D call. This CDR3 region has 17 residues. In germline, CDR1 is MDHEN, CDR2 SYDVKM. V was pared by 2 bases and J by 0 bases, with 14 bases between.